One sample yielded the 7 T cell receptor beta chains listed below, sequenced in a study of patients and donors after allogeneic stem cell transplantation. MiXCR was run by TCRdb on the RT-PCR reads, yielding one entry per CDR3 protein. Here the sample spans under 170,000 distinct CDR3 sequences, roughly 35% being singletons. Sequenced material: blood, either unsorted or a sorted T cell fraction (not recorded which). The receptors originated from a human donor who was either an allogeneic HSCT recipient or a stem cell or donor lymphocyte infusion donor (not recorded which). It is not recorded whose cells these are; they may come from a transplant donor.

The V and J genes are TRBV12-3 or TRBV12-4 and TRBJ2-1; a possible D gene is TRBD1 (5 bases). The CDR3 is made up of 15 amino acids. With 7 bases removed from V and 2 bases from J, the gap between germline ends came to 15 bases. As DNA, the CDR3 is TGTGCCAGCACCTCGGCCCGGACACCCTACAATGAGCAGTTCTTC. Translated: CASTSARTPYNEQFF.

The V and J genes are TRBV6-1 and TRBJ2-5; 9 bases are shared with TRBD1. Trimming at V came to 2 bases and at J to 4 bases, leaving 17 bases not matched to a gene. Germline V lookup: CDR1 MNHNS, CDR2 SASEGT. The CDR3 is 19 residues long. This CDR3 is CASSELLRSTGTGLETQYF. The CDR3 bases are TGTGCCAGCAGTGAACTCCTCCGATCCACCGGGACAGGGCTAGAGACCCAGTACTTC.

The J gene is TRBJ1-2, the V gene TRBV7-9; no firm D call. Germline V gene sequence: CDR1 SEHNR, CDR2 FQNEAQ (reference sequence). CDR3 length: 14 amino acids. V was shortened by 9 bases and J by 8 bases, with 22 bases between the two germline ends. The DNA for the CDR3 is TGTGCCAGTGGCCTAACTGAGAACCAACGGGGCTACACCTTC. Amino acid sequence: CASGLTENQRGYTF.

The J gene is TRBJ2-1, the V gene TRBV12-3 or TRBV12-4; D is unclear. The CDR3 is 14 residues long. Trimming removed 2 bases from V and 9 bases from J, with 14 bases in between. Written as DNA, the CDR3 is TGTGCCAGCAGTTTACGACTGCCCGGACCTGAGCAGTTCTTC. Its translation is CASSLRLPGPEQFF.

This clonotype turned up a few times. V is TRBV4-3 and J is TRBJ1-6; TRBD1 might be the D (6 bases). The CDR3 length is 15 residues. Trimming removed 4 bases from V and 10 bases from J, with 17 bases in between. Germline values: CDR1 LGHNA, CDR2 YSLEER. DNA for the CDR3: TGCGCCAGCAGCCGAAAACAGGGCGGAGGATCACCCCTCCACTTT. Its translation: CASSRKQGGGSPLHF.

This clonotype was seen a few times. The chain recombines TRBV27 with TRBJ2-4, with D possibly called TRBD1 or TRBD2 (6 bases each). The V gene's germline CDR1 is MNHEY and CDR2 SMNVEV (reference sequence). The CDR3 spans 20 residues. The germline V and J ends were trimmed by 7 bases and 0 bases, with 28 bases remaining between them. CDR3 loop: CASTPWGASNKPLAKNIQYF. The DNA of the CDR3 is TGTGCCAGCACCCCTTGGGGGGCTTCCAACAAACCCTTAGCCAAAAACATTCAGTACTTC.

In its sample, this clonotype was seen a few times. The V and J genes are TRBV29-1 and TRBJ2-3; either TRBD1 or TRBD2 may fit D (6 bases each). Germline-derived CDR1 and CDR2 are SQVTM and ANQGSEA. The CDR3 sequence is 15 residues long. Trimming stripped 1 base from V and 2 bases from J, with 13 bases between. The DNA for the CDR3 is TGCAGCGTTGAAGTCTCGGGGGCCTTCACAGATACGCAGTATTTT. As protein: CSVEVSGAFTDTQYF.